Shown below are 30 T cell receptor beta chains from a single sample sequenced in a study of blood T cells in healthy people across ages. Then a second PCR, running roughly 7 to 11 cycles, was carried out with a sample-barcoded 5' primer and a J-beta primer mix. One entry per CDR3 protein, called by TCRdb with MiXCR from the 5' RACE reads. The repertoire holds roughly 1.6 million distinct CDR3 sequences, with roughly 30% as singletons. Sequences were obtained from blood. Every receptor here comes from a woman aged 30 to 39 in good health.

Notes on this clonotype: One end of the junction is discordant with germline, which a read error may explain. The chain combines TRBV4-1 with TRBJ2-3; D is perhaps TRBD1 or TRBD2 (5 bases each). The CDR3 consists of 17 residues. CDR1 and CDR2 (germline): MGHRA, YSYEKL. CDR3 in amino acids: CGSSQERDPPIADTQYF. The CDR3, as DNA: TGCGGCAGCAGCCAGGAGAGGGACCCTCCTATCGCAGATACGCAGTATTTT.

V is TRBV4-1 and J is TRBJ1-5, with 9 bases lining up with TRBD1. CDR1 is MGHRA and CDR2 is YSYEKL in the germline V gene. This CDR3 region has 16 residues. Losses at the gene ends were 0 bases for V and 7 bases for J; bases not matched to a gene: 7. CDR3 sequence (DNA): TGCGCCAGCAGCCAAGATTGGGACAGGGCCGGGCAGCCCCAGCATTTT. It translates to CASSQDWDRAGQPQHF.

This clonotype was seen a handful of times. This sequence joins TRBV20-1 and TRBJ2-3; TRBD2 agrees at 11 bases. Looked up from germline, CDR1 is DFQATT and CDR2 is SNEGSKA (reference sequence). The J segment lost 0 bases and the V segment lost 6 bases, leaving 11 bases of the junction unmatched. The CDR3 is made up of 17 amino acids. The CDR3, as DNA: TGCAGTGCAAGGAGGCTAGCGGGGGGCCTTAGCACAGATACGCAGTATTTT. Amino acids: CSARRLAGGLSTDTQYF.

In DNA, the CDR3 is TGTGCCAGCTCGGGGCGGAACCTCTACGAGCAGTACTTC. It codes for CASSGRNLYEQYF. The V gene is TRBV28, the J gene TRBJ2-7, with D possibly called TRBD1 or TRBD2 (5 bases each). Trimming took off 8 bases at V and 3 bases at J, with 14 bases between the two ends. Looked up from germline, CDR1 is MDHEN and CDR2 is SYDVKM. CDR3 length: 13 residues.

The CDR3 DNA is TGTGCCAGCAGTTTGGGTTTGAGGGTTCCAGATACGCAGTATTTT. This translates into CASSLGLRVPDTQYF. This sequence joins TRBV12-3 or TRBV12-4 and TRBJ2-3; possible D gene TRBD2, 5 bases. The CDR3 consists of 15 residues. Trimming removed 3 bases from V and 4 bases from J, with 14 bases in between.

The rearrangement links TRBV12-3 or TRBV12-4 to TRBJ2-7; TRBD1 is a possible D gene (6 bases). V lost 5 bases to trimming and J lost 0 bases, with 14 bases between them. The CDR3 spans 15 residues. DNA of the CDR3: TGTGCCAGCAGTCCCCAGGGGCGCAGCTCCTACGAGCAGTACTTC. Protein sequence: CASSPQGRSSYEQYF.

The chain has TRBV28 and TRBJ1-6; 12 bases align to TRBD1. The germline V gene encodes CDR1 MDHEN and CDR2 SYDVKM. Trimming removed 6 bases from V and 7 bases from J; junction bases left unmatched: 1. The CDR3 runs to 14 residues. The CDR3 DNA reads TGTGCCAGCAGCGGGACAGGGGGCAATTCACCCCTCCACTTT. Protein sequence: CASSGTGGNSPLHF.

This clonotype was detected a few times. CDR3 nucleotides: TGTGCCAGCAGCCACCGGCGGTTAGCGGGAGCCTGGAATGAGCAGTTCTTC. It yields the protein CASSHRRLAGAWNEQFF. The chain employs TRBV11-3 and TRBJ2-1; 9 bases are a match to TRBD2. The ends lost 5 bases at V and 7 bases at J; junction bases unmatched: 15. The CDR3 is 17 amino acids. Germline V gene data show CDR1 as SGHNT and CDR2 as YENEEA.

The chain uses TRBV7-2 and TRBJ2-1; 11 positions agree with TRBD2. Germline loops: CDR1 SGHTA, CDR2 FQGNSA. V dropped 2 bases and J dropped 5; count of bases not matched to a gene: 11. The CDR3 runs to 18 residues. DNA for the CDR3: TGTGCCAGCAGCTTAACGGGGACTAGCGGACTGGGGAACAATGAGCAGTTCTTC. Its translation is CASSLTGTSGLGNNEQFF.

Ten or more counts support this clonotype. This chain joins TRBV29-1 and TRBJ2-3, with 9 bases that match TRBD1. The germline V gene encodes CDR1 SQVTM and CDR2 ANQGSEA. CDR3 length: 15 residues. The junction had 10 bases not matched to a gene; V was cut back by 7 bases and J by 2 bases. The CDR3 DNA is TGCAGCGCAACGCTCCGGGACAGGGCCACAGATACGCAGTATTTT. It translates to CSATLRDRATDTQYF.

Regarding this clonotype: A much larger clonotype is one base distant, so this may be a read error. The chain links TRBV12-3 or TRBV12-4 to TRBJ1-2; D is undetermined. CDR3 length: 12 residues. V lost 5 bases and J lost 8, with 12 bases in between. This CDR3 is CASSEARAGYTF. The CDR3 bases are TGTGCCAGCAGTGAAGCTCGAGCCGGCTACACCTTC.

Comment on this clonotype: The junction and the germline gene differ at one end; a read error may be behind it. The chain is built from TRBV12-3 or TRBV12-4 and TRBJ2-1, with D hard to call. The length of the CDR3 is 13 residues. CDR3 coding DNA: TGTGCCGGCAGTTTTTCGGGTGACAATGAGCAGTTCTTC. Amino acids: CAGSFSGDNEQFF.

CDR3 DNA sequence: TGTGCCAGCAGCATTTCTAGCGGGAGCCACTATACGCAGTATTTT. This sequence encodes CASSISSGSHYTQYF. The rearrangement joins TRBV11-2 to TRBJ2-3; 10 bases line up with TRBD2. This CDR3 is built from 15 residues. In germline, CDR1 is SGHAT, CDR2 FQNNGV. V trimming: 5 bases; J trimming: 7 bases; junction bases outside the gene matches: 9.

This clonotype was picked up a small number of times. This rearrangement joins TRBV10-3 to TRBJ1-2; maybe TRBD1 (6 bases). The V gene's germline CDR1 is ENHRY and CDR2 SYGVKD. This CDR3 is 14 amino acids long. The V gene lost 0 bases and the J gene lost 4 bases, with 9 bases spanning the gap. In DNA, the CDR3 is TGTGCCATCAGTGAGTCCACAGGGAGCTATGGCTACACCTTC. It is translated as CAISESTGSYGYTF.

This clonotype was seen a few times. The CDR3 here is CASSQVIFRDRPQETQYF. The CDR3 bases are TGCGCCAGCAGCCAAGTGATTTTTCGGGACAGGCCTCAAGAGACCCAGTACTTC. V gene TRBV4-1 combines with J gene TRBJ2-5, with 8 bases matching TRBD1. Germline V lookup: CDR1 MGHRA, CDR2 YSYEKL. V shed 1 base and J 2 bases; nucleotides not matched to a gene: 12. This CDR3 has 18 amino acids.

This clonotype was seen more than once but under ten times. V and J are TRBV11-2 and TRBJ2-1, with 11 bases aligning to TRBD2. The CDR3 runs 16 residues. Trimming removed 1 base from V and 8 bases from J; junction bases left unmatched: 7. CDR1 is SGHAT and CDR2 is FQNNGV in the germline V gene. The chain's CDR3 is CASSLVTSGSVHEQFF. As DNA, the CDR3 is TGTGCCAGCAGCTTAGTAACTAGCGGGAGTGTTCATGAGCAGTTCTTC.

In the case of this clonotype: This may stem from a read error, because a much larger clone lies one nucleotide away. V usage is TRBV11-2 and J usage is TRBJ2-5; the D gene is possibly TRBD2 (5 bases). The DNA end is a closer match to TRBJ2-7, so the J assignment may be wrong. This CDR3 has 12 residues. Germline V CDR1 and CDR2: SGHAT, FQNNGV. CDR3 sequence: CASSGRGCEQYF. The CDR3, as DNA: TGTGCCTCCTCGGGGAGAGGCTGCGAGCAGTACTTC.

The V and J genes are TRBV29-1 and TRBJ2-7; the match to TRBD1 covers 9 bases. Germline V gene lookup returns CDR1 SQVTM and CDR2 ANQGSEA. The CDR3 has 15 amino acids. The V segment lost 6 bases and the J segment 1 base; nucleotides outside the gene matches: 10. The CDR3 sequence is CSVAIRDRASYEQYF. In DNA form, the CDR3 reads TGCAGCGTCGCAATACGGGACAGGGCGTCCTACGAGCAGTACTTC.

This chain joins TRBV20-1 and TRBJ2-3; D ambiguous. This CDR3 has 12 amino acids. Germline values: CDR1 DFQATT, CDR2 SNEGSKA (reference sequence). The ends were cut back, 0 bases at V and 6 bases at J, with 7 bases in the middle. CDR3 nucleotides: TGCAGTGCTAGAGAGACCCGGGATACGCAGTATTTT. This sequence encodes CSARETRDTQYF.

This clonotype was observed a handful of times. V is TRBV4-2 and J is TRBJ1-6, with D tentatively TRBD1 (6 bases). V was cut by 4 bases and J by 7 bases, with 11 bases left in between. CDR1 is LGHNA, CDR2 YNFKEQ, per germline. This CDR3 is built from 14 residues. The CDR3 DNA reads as TGTGCCAGCAGCCCCAGGACAGTGAATTCACCCCTCCACTTT. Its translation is CASSPRTVNSPLHF.

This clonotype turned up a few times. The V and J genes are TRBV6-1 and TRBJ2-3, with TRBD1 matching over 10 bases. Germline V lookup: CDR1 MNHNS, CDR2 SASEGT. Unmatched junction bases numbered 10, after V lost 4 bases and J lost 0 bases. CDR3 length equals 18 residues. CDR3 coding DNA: TGTGCCAGCAGTGCCCGGACAGGGGGGAGTTGGAGCACAGATACGCAGTATTTT. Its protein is CASSARTGGSWSTDTQYF.

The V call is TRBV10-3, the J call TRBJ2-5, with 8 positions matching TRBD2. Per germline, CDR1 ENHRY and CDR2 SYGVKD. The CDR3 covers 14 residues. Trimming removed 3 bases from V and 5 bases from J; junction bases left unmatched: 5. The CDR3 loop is CAISDAGGAETQYF. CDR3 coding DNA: TGTGCCATCAGTGATGCCGGGGGGGCCGAGACCCAGTACTTC.

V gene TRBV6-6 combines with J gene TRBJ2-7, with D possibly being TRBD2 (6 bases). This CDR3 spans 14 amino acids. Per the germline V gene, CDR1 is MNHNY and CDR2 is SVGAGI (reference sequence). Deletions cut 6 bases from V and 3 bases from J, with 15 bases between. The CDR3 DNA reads TGTGCCAGCAGCCCGGACCCGGGACTCTACGAGCAGTACTTC. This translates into CASSPDPGLYEQYF.

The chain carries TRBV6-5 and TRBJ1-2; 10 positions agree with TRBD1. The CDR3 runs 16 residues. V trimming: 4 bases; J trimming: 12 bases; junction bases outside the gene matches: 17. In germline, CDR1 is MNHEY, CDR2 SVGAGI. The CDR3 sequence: CASSSTRTGGGKVHTF. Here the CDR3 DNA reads TGTGCCAGCAGTTCCACAAGGACAGGGGGTGGAAAAGTCCACACCTTC.

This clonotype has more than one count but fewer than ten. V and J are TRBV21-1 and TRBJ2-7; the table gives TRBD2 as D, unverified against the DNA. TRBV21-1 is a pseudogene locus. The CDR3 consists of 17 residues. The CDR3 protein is CASGSKTWAGSSYEQYF. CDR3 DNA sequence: TGTGCCAGCGGGTCCAAAACATGGGCCGGTAGCTCCTACGAGCAGTACTTC.

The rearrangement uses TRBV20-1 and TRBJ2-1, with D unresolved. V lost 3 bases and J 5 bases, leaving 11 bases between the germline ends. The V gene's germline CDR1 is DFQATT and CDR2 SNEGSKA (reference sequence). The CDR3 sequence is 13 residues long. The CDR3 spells CSASVGLNNEQFF. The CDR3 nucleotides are TGCAGTGCTAGCGTCGGGCTTAACAATGAGCAGTTCTTC.

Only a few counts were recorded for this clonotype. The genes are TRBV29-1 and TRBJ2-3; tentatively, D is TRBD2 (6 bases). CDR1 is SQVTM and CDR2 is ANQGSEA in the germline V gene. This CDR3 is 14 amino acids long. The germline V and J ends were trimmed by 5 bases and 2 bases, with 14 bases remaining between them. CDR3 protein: CSVRGGVYTDTQYF. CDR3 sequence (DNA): TGCAGCGTTCGGGGCGGGGTCTACACAGATACGCAGTATTTT.

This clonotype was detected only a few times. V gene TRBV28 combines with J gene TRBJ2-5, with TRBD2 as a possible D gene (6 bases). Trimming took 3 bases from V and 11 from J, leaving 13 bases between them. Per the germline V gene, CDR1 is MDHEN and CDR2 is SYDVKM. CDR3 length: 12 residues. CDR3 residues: CASSFTSGEQYF. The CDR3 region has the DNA TGTGCCAGCAGTTTTACTTCGGGGGAGCAGTACTTC.

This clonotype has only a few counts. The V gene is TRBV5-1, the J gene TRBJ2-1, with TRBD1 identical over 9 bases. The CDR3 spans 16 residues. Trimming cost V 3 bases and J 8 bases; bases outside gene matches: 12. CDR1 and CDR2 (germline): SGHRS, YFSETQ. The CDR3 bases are TGCGCCAGCAGCTCCCTAGCCGGGACAGGGTACGATGAGCAGTTCTTC. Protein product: CASSSLAGTGYDEQFF.

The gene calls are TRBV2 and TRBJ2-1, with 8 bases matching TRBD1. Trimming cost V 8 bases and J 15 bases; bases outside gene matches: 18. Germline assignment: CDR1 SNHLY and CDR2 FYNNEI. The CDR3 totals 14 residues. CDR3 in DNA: TGTGCCAGCTTCCGACAGGGGACCGCAGTCCCAGGGTTCTTC. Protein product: CASFRQGTAVPGFF.